The 32 T cell receptor beta chains given below trace back to one sample, sequenced in a study of spatial heterogeneity in lung cancer. MiXCR, applied by TCRdb to the 5' RACE reads, yields one record per CDR3 protein. The sample holds about 95,000 distinct CDR3 sequences, roughly 8.7% seen once. Time point given: sample taken at primary tumor resection. Whole RNA was taken from tumor, nontumor lung or frozen PBMC; it was then sequenced unsorted. The source was PBMCs, collected at surgery. Receptor source: a male donor with early-stage non-small cell lung cancer.

This chain joins TRBV7-9 and TRBJ2-2; D is unclear. V lost 1 base to trimming and J lost 7 bases, with 10 bases between them. Germline values: CDR1 SEHNR, CDR2 FQNEAQ (reference sequence). The CDR3 runs 14 residues. CDR3 nucleotides: TGTGCCAGCAGCTTAGGCCAAGTAGGCGGGGAGCTGTTTTTT. It specifies CASSLGQVGGELFF.

This rearrangement joins TRBV12-3 or TRBV12-4 to TRBJ1-1; tentative D call: TRBD1 (6 bases). V lost 10 bases, J lost 2 bases, and 14 bases lay in between. The CDR3 spans 13 residues. The CDR3 sequence: CATGQQLNTEAFF. The CDR3 DNA reads TGTGCCACCGGACAGCAGCTTAACACTGAAGCTTTCTTT.

J is TRBJ2-7 and V is TRBV2, with D possibly TRBD1 on 6 matching bases. This CDR3 has 15 amino acids. V gave up 5 bases and J gave up 2 bases, with 16 bases separating them. From germline, CDR1 is SNHLY and CDR2 FYNNEI. The CDR3 here is CASSLRDTPTYEQYF. The CDR3 bases are TGTGCCAGCAGTCTCCGGGACACACCGACCTACGAGCAGTACTTC.

The CDR3 protein is CASSLATVYGYTF. DNA of the CDR3: TGCGCCAGCAGCTTGGCGACAGTCTATGGCTACACCTTC. The rearrangement links TRBV5-1 to TRBJ1-2, with D perhaps matching TRBD1 (5 bases). V gave up 0 bases and J gave up 4 bases, with 7 bases separating them. The germline CDR1 and CDR2 sequences are SGHRS and YFSETQ. The CDR3 consists of 13 residues.

This clonotype was counted many times. The V and J genes are TRBV20-1 and TRBJ2-7; 8 nucleotides line up with TRBD1. Trimming removed 6 bases from V and 7 bases from J; junction bases left unmatched: 8. Germline CDR1 DFQATT, CDR2 SNEGSKA (reference sequence). The CDR3 is 12 amino acids. CDR3 sequence reads: CSAPGGDYEQYF. In DNA form, the CDR3 reads TGCAGTGCGCCAGGGGGCGATTATGAGCAGTACTTC.

This sequence joins TRBV28 and TRBJ2-1; the match to TRBD1 covers 8 bases. CDR1 is MDHEN, CDR2 SYDVKM, per germline. J lost 5 bases, V lost 7 bases, and 7 bases had no gene match. CDR3 length: 14 amino acids. The DNA for the CDR3 is TGTGCCAGCACAGGGGGCGGACTACACAATGAGCAGTTCTTC. Protein: CASTGGGLHNEQFF.

The CDR3 loop is CASSYGVKHEQFF. The CDR3 DNA follows: TGTGCCAGCAGTTACGGGGTTAAGCATGAGCAGTTCTTC. The V call is TRBV6-2 or TRBV6-3, the J call TRBJ2-1; no clear D gene. The V end was cut by 2 bases, the J end by 8 bases, with 10 bases between. The germline CDR1 and CDR2 sequences are MNHEY and SVGEGT. The CDR3 runs 13 residues.

This chain joins TRBV18 and TRBJ2-5; possibly TRBD1 for D (5 bases). The germline CDR1 and CDR2 sequences are KGHSH and LQKENI. Deletions cut 3 bases from V and 2 bases from J, with 10 bases between. This CDR3 has 14 residues. In DNA form, the CDR3 reads TGTGCCAGCTCACCGGGGCAGAAACAAGAGACCCAGTACTTC. This gives the protein CASSPGQKQETQYF.

This chain uses TRBV24-1 with TRBJ2-5; TRBD1 matches at 10 bases. J was trimmed by 2 bases and V by 5 bases; bases with no gene match: 4. The CDR3 consists of 15 residues. CDR1 is KGHDR, CDR2 SFDVKD, per germline. CDR3 amino acids: CATSGGQGEQETQYF. CDR3 sequence (DNA): TGTGCCACCAGTGGCGGACAGGGGGAACAAGAGACCCAGTACTTC.

This chain connects TRBV7-9 to TRBJ2-7; unclear D gene. Germline V gene data show CDR1 as SEHNR and CDR2 as FQNEAQ (reference sequence). Trimming left V 2 bases short and J 0 bases short, with 11 bases between. The CDR3 runs 15 residues. DNA for the CDR3: TGTGCCAGCAGCTTAAACGACCGGAGCTCCTACGAGCAGTACTTC. The encoded protein is CASSLNDRSSYEQYF.

This clonotype was counted ten times or more. This chain joins TRBV19 and TRBJ2-2; 7 bases align to TRBD2. The CDR3 is 16 residues long. Germline CDR1 LNHDA, CDR2 SQIVND (reference sequence). V dropped 5 bases and J dropped 4; count of bases not matched to a gene: 10. This CDR3 reads CASSPSRGRGTGELFF. For the CDR3, the DNA is TGTGCCAGTAGTCCCAGCAGAGGGAGGGGCACCGGGGAGCTGTTTTTT. Filled out from reference TRBV19 and TRBJ2-2, the complete variable domain reads DGGITQSPKYLFRKEGQNVTLSCEQNLNHDAMYWYRQDPGQGLRLIYYSQIVNDFQKGDIAEGYSVSREKKESFPLTVTSAQKNPTAFYLCASSPSRGRGTGELFFGEGSRLTVL.

This clonotype has ten or more counts. V usage is TRBV29-1 and J usage is TRBJ2-5, with a possible D match to TRBD1 (7 bases). The CDR3 is 14 residues long. Germline assignment: CDR1 SQVTM and CDR2 ANQGSEA. The V and J ends lost 1 base and 7 bases respectively, with 16 bases between them. CDR3 amino acids: CSVEAQGQLATQYF. The CDR3 DNA sequence: TGCAGCGTTGAAGCACAGGGGCAACTAGCGACCCAGTACTTC.

This clonotype was seen only a few times. J is TRBJ2-7 and V is TRBV29-1; 14 bases match TRBD2. The germline gives CDR1 SQVTM, CDR2 ANQGSEA. The CDR3 is 13 amino acids. V trimming: 6 bases; J trimming: 7 bases; junction bases outside the gene matches: 5. CDR3 sequence: CSVGGLAGAEQYF. Written as DNA, the CDR3 is TGCAGCGTGGGGGGACTAGCGGGAGCAGAGCAGTACTTC.

The genes are TRBV7-9 and TRBJ2-7; D is unresolved. Germline V gene lookup returns CDR1 SEHNR and CDR2 FQNEAQ (reference sequence). CDR3 size: 14 residues. Trimming took 1 base from V and 6 from J, leaving 13 bases between them. As DNA, the CDR3 is TGTGCCAGCAGCTTAGGAAAGTCCTCCCGCGAGCAGTACTTC. Translation: CASSLGKSSREQYF.

The V and J genes are TRBV7-9 and TRBJ1-5, with a possible D match to TRBD1 (5 bases). Germline V lookup: CDR1 SEHNR, CDR2 FQNEAQ (reference sequence). The CDR3 runs 13 residues. The V gene lost 1 base and the J gene lost 7 bases, with 8 bases spanning the gap. The CDR3 sequence: CASSLGGEQPQHF. Written as DNA, the CDR3 is TGTGCCAGCAGCTTAGGAGGGGAACAGCCCCAGCATTTT.

Details on this clonotype: Its ends do not fully match the called genes, so a read error is possible. The CDR3 is CSAREGPYTEAFF. The CDR3 DNA reads TGCAGTGCTCGAGAGGGGCCGTACACTGAAGCTTTCTTT. The chain employs TRBV20-1 and TRBJ1-1; TRBD1 is a possible D gene (5 bases). CDR1 is DFQATT and CDR2 is SNEGSKA in the germline V gene (reference sequence). The CDR3 extends over 13 amino acids.

The chain has TRBV5-1 and TRBJ1-1; unclear D gene. Trimming pared 0 bases from V and 2 bases from J, leaving 11 bases between. Germline values: CDR1 SGHRS, CDR2 YFSETQ. There are 15 residues in the CDR3. This CDR3 is CASSLAARSNTEAFF. The CDR3 DNA reads TGCGCCAGCAGCTTGGCGGCCCGCAGCAACACTGAAGCTTTCTTT.

This clonotype appeared a few times. The chain recombines TRBV7-9 with TRBJ2-5, with 7 positions matching TRBD2. The CDR3 loop spans 15 amino acids. V trimming: 2 bases; J trimming: 2 bases; junction bases outside the gene matches: 5. Germline loops: CDR1 SEHNR, CDR2 FQNEAQ (reference sequence). As DNA, the CDR3 is TGTGCCAGCAGCTTACCGGGACTACGTCAAGAGACCCAGTACTTC. Protein: CASSLPGLRQETQYF.

This clonotype was observed at least ten times. The V gene is TRBV19, the J gene TRBJ2-4; D is possibly TRBD2 (5 bases). The V end lost 0 bases, the J end lost 2 bases, and 8 bases lay between the germline ends. Germline V CDR1 and CDR2: LNHDA, SQIVND (reference sequence). The CDR3 contains 15 residues. Here the CDR3 reads CASSIDPGTKNIQYF. CDR3 DNA sequence: TGTGCCAGTAGTATAGATCCGGGGACCAAAAACATTCAGTACTTC.

In this sample, this clonotype turned up many times. J is TRBJ2-3 and V is TRBV27; possible D gene TRBD2, 6 bases. CDR3 length equals 13 residues. V shed 3 bases and J shed 8 bases, with 12 bases lying between them. Germline lookup yields CDR1 MNHEY and CDR2 SMNVEV (reference sequence). CDR3 sequence reads: CASSLNRLGTQYF. The CDR3 nucleotides are TGTGCCAGCAGTTTGAACCGACTAGGTACGCAGTATTTT.

In its sample, this clonotype was seen many times. The CDR3 sequence: CASSPGLAENTQYF. CDR3 nucleotide sequence: TGTGCCAGCAGCCCCGGACTAGCGGAGAATACGCAGTATTTT. This rearrangement joins TRBV7-2 to TRBJ2-3, with 10 bases fitting TRBD2. CDR3 length equals 14 residues. Germline V gene data show CDR1 as SGHTA and CDR2 as FQGNSA. V was pared by 5 bases and J by 7 bases, with 6 bases of the junction left unmatched.

This clonotype was observed a handful of times. The rearrangement uses TRBV2 and TRBJ2-1; D unclear. This CDR3 contains 11 residues. The ends were cut back, 10 bases at V and 6 bases at J, with 10 bases in the middle. CDR1 SNHLY and CDR2 FYNNEI come from the germline V gene. For the CDR3, the DNA is TGTGCCACCCAGACTCGCAATGAGCAGTTCTTC. Translation gives CATQTRNEQFF.

This clonotype was seen at least ten times. The chain carries TRBV10-1 and TRBJ2-7; D unresolved. This CDR3 contains 10 residues. Germline V gene lookup returns CDR1 WNHNN and CDR2 SYGVQD (reference sequence). The CDR3 loop is CASSESRQPV. CDR3 in DNA: TGCGCCAGCAGTGAGTCCCGGCAGCCGGTC.

The table lists this clonotype with a few counts. The chain recombines TRBV3-2 with TRBJ2-5; TRBD2 is taken as the D call from the table, unchecked against the DNA. TRBV3-2 is flagged as a pseudogene. The CDR3 length is 16 residues. The CDR3 region has the DNA TGTGCCAGCAGCCAAGTTCCCGGGACTCGCGGGGAGACCCAGTACTTC. It codes for CASSQVPGTRGETQYF.

This clonotype turned up a few times. The chain couples TRBV12-3 or TRBV12-4 to TRBJ2-2; D is possibly TRBD1 (6 bases). Trimming left V 6 bases short and J 1 base short, with 9 bases between. The CDR3 contains 14 residues. The CDR3 reads CASRMTGNTGELFF. In DNA form, the CDR3 reads TGTGCCAGCAGGATGACAGGGAACACCGGGGAGCTGTTTTTT.

The sample holds many counts of this clonotype. V is TRBV6-2 or TRBV6-3 and J is TRBJ2-7; D gene uncertain. The CDR3 sequence is 12 residues long. Looked up from germline, CDR1 is MNHEY and CDR2 is SVGEGT. Trimming pared 6 bases from V and 6 bases from J, leaving 12 bases between. CDR3 protein: CASSQTLIEQYF. DNA for the CDR3: TGTGCCAGCAGCCAGACCCTAATCGAGCAGTACTTC.

The rearrangement joins TRBV4-3 to TRBJ1-6; TRBD1 matches 10 bases. CDR1 is LGHNA, CDR2 YSLEER, per germline. After removal of 0 bases from V and 9 bases from J, the junction contained 2 bases not matched to a gene. There are 15 residues in the CDR3. The CDR3 DNA is TGCGCCAGCAGCCAAGAGGACAGGGGGAGTTCACCCCTCCACTTT. Protein sequence: CASSQEDRGSSPLHF.

With respect to this clonotype: Lacking the conserved final phenylalanine or tryptophan, this CDR3 likely reflects a read error. V is TRBV4-1 and J is TRBJ2-7; 11 bases are shared with TRBD1. V was pared by 4 bases and J by 1 base, with 6 bases of the junction left unmatched. Germline V CDR1 and CDR2: MGHRA, YSYEKL. The CDR3 contains 16 residues. The CDR3: CASSPSGTGGSYEQYI. Written as DNA, the CDR3 is TGCGCCAGCAGCCCCTCCGGGACAGGGGGATCCTACGAGCAGTACATC.

This clonotype was seen a few times. The chain has TRBV7-4 and TRBJ2-3, with 7 bases aligning to TRBD1. Germline V lookup: CDR1 SGHVT, CDR2 SQSDAQ. The CDR3 runs 16 residues. J gave up 2 bases and V 5 bases, and 10 bases lay outside the gene matches. The CDR3: CASSPQGERNTDTQYF. CDR3 nucleotides: TGTGCCAGCAGCCCCCAGGGGGAGCGGAACACAGATACGCAGTATTTT.

This clonotype came up many times. CDR3 DNA sequence: TGCGCCAGCAGCTTGGCCGTGAGCACAGATACGCAGTATTTT. It is translated as CASSLAVSTDTQYF. The chain combines TRBV5-1 with TRBJ2-3; D ambiguous. Germline V lookup: CDR1 SGHRS, CDR2 YFSETQ. The ends were cut back, 0 bases at V and 0 bases at J, with 5 bases in the middle. The CDR3 has 14 residues.

This clonotype showed up many times. The V gene is TRBV24-1, the J gene TRBJ2-1; TRBD1 agrees at 8 bases. This CDR3 is 15 amino acids long. Germline V CDR1 and CDR2: KGHDR, SFDVKD. V trimming: 0 bases; J trimming: 9 bases; junction bases outside the gene matches: 6. The CDR3: CATSDLQAGGSEQFF. The DNA of the CDR3 is TGTGCCACCAGTGATTTGCAAGCAGGGGGCAGTGAGCAGTTCTTC.

The chain carries TRBV2 and TRBJ2-1, with D possibly matching TRBD2 (6 bases). The CDR3 spans 12 residues. The germline V gene has CDR1 SNHLY and CDR2 FYNNEI. Trimming took off 11 bases at V and 6 bases at J, with 14 bases between the two ends. The CDR3 DNA reads as TGTGCCGTTACTCGGGAGAGCAATGAGCAGTTCTTC. It is translated as CAVTRESNEQFF.